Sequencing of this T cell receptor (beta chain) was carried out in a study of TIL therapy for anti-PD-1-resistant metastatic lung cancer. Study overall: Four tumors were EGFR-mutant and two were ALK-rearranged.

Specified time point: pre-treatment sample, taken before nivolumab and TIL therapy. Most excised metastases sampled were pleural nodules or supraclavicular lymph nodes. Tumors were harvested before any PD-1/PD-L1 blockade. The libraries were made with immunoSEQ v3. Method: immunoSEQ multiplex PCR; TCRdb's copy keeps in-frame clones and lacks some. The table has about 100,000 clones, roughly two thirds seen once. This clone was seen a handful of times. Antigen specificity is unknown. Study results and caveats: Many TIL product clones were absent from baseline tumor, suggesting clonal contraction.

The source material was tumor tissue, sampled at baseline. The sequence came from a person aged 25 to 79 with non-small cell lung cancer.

The CDR3 sequence: CASSRGQGPSSYEQYF. The CDR3 coding sequence is TGTGCCAGCAGCCGGGGACAGGGGCCAAGCTCCTACGAGCAGTACTTC. The J gene is TRBJ2-7, the V gene TRBV5-8, with 10 bases fitting TRBD1. J was trimmed by 0 bases and V by 4 bases; bases with no gene match: 7. CDR1 and CDR2 (germline): SGHTS, YDEGEE. CDR3 size: 16 residues.